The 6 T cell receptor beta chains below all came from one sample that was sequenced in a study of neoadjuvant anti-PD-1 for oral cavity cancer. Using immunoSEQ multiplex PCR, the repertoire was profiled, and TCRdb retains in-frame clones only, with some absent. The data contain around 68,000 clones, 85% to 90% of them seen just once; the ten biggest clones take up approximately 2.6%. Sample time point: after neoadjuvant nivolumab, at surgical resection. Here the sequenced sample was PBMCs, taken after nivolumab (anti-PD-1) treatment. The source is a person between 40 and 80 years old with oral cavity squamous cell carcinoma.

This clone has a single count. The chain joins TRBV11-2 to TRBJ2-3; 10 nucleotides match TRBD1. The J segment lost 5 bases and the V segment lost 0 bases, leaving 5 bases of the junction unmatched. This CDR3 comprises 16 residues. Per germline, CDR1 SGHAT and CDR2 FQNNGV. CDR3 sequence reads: CASSLEDRGRRDTQYF. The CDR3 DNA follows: TGTGCCAGCAGCTTAGAAGACAGGGGGCGCAGAGATACGCAGTATTTT. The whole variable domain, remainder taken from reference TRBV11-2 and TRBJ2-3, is EAGVAQSPRYKIIEKRQSVAFWCNPISGHATLYWYQQILGQGPKLLIQFQNNGVVDDSQLPKDRFSAERLKGVDSTLKIQPAKLEDSAVYLCASSLEDRGRRDTQYFGPGTRLTVL.

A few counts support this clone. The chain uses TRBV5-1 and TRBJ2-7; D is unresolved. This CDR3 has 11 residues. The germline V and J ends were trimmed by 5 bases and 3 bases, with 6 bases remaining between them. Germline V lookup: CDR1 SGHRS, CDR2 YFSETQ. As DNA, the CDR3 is TGCGCCAGCAGGGAGTTCTACGAGCAGTACTTC. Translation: CASREFYEQYF.

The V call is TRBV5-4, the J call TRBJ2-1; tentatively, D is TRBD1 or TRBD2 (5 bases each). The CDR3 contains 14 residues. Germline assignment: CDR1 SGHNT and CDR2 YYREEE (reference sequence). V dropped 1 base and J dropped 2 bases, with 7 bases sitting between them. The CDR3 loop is CASSLTGPYNEQFF. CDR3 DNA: TGTGCCAGCAGCTTGACGGGGCCCTACAATGAGCAGTTCTTC. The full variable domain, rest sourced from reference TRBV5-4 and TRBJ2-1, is ETGVTQSPTHLIKTRGQQVTLRCSSQSGHNTVSWYQQALGQGPQFIFQYYREEENGRGNFPPRFSGLQFPNYSSELNVNALELDDSALYLCASSLTGPYNEQFFGPGTRLTVL.

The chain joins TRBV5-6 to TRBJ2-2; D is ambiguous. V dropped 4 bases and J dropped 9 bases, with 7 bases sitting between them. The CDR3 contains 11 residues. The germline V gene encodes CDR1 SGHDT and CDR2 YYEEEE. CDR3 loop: CASSSRRELFF. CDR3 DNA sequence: TGTGCCAGCAGCAGCCGTCGGGAGCTGTTTTTT.

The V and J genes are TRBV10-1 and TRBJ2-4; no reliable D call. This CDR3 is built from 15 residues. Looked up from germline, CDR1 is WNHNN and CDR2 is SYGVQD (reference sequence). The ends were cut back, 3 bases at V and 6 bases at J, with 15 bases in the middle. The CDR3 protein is CASSDRPAPSNIQYF. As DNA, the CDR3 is TGCGCCAGCAGTGACAGACCGGCCCCATCAAACATTCAGTACTTC.

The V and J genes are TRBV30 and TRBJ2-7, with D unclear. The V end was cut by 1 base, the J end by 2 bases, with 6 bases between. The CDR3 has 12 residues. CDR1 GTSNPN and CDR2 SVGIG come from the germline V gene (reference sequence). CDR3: CAWSGQTYEQYF. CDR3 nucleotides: TGTGCCTGGAGTGGGCAGACCTACGAGCAGTACTTC. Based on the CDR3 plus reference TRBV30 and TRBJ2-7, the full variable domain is SQTIHQWPATLVQPVGSPLSLECTVEGTSNPNLYWYRQAAGRGLQLLFYSVGIGQISSEVPQNLSASRPQDRQFILSSKKLLLSDSGFYLCAWSGQTYEQYFGPGTRLTVT.